The 13 T cell receptor beta chains in this list originate from one sample, sequenced in a study of shared clonotypes between healthy human individuals. Sequenced by immunoSEQ multiplex PCR; TCRdb stores in-frame clones only, minus some. The top ten clones hold roughly 11% of a sample with some 240,000 clones, over 50% of them seen once. Sequencing used memory CD4+ T cells sorted from blood. Regarding subset: CD45RA-negative fraction. Receptors originate from a man aged 25 to 45 in good health.

The gene calls are TRBV6-1 and TRBJ1-3; D not resolved. The CDR3 contains 14 residues. The germline V gene encodes CDR1 MNHNS and CDR2 SASEGT. V gave up 8 bases and J gave up 7 bases, with 18 bases separating them. CDR3 nucleotide sequence: TGTGCCAGCGGTGTTTTGACCGCAGTCAACACCATATATTTT. Encoded protein: CASGVLTAVNTIYF.

This clone has more than one count but fewer than ten. This sample includes further DNA sequences coding for the same CDR3. The genes are TRBV11-2 and TRBJ2-5; no reliable D call. The V end was cut by 3 bases, the J end by 2 bases, with 7 bases between. In germline, CDR1 is SGHAT, CDR2 FQNNGV. The length of the CDR3 is 13 residues. In DNA, the CDR3 is TGTGCCAGCAGCTTGGGCTATCAAGAGACCCAGTACTTC. As protein: CASSLGYQETQYF.

J is TRBJ2-7 and V is TRBV5-1, with D perhaps TRBD2 (6 bases). The CDR3 runs to 15 residues. Germline V CDR1 and CDR2: SGHRS, YFSETQ. Between the trimmed V and J ends, which lost 0 bases and 0 bases, there was a span of 10 bases. The CDR3 protein is CASSLVAGSSYEQYF. CDR3 nucleotides: TGCGCCAGCAGCTTGGTTGCCGGGAGCTCCTACGAGCAGTACTTC. Combining the CDR3 with reference TRBV5-1 and TRBJ2-7 gives the whole variable domain KAGVTQTPRYLIKTRGQQVTLSCSPISGHRSVSWYQQTPGQGLQFLFEYFSETQRNKGNFPGRFSGRQFSNSRSEMNVSTLELGDSALYLCASSLVAGSSYEQYFGPGTRLTVT.

This chain joins TRBV10-1 and TRBJ1-4; D may be TRBD1 (6 bases). CDR3 length: 15 residues. From germline, CDR1 is WNHNN and CDR2 SYGVQD (reference sequence). V was shortened by 0 bases and J by 10 bases, with 15 bases between the two germline ends. The CDR3 spells CASSESSGARGKLFF. The CDR3, as DNA: TGCGCCAGCAGTGAGTCCTCTGGGGCCAGGGGAAAACTGTTTTTT.

V is TRBV5-4 and J is TRBJ1-5, with unresolved D. Germline V lookup: CDR1 SGHNT, CDR2 YYREEE (reference sequence). CDR3 length: 14 residues. Deletions cut 2 bases from V and 3 bases from J, with 9 bases between. The CDR3 DNA is TGTGCCAGCAGCTTAAGTGTCGTCAATCAGCCCCAGCATTTT. It codes for CASSLSVVNQPQHF.

This clone was counted once. The gene calls are TRBV18 and TRBJ2-1; 7 bases are shared with TRBD2. This CDR3 is built from 16 residues. Germline assignment: CDR1 KGHSH and CDR2 LQKENI. V shed 0 bases and J 6 bases; nucleotides not matched to a gene: 8. The CDR3 sequence is CASSPPGREFANEQFF. The DNA of the CDR3 is TGTGCCAGCTCACCACCGGGGCGGGAGTTTGCCAATGAGCAGTTCTTC.

The chain carries TRBV18 and TRBJ2-3; TRBD2 agrees at 8 bases. Germline-derived CDR1 and CDR2 are KGHSH and LQKENI. The trim removed 8 bases at V and 4 bases at J, leaving 8 bases unmatched. The CDR3 length is 14 residues. The CDR3 protein is CASGLAGGADTQYF. The CDR3 DNA sequence: TGTGCCAGCGGGCTAGCGGGTGGTGCAGATACGCAGTATTTT.

This sequence joins TRBV7-2 and TRBJ2-1; D gene ambiguous. There are 15 residues in the CDR3. The V end was cut by 1 base, the J end by 4 bases, with 11 bases between. The germline V gene has CDR1 SGHTA and CDR2 FQGNSA. CDR3 in amino acids: CASSLGSRSYNEQFF. DNA of the CDR3: TGTGCCAGCAGCTTAGGTAGCAGGAGTTACAATGAGCAGTTCTTC.

The chain employs TRBV15 and TRBJ2-3; D call uncertain. Germline CDR1 LNHNV, CDR2 YYDKDF (reference sequence). The CDR3 loop spans 14 amino acids. V was clipped by 3 bases and J by 6 bases, with 13 bases between them. The DNA of the CDR3 is TGTGCCACCAGCAGGAGTTTGAGAGGCGATACGCAGTATTTT. Encoded protein: CATSRSLRGDTQYF.

The J gene is TRBJ1-5, the V gene TRBV21-1. TRBV21-1 is deemed a pseudogene. CDR3 length: 15 residues. The CDR3 DNA sequence: TGTGCCAGCAGCCCTCGAGGGGGGGACAATCAGCCCCAGCATTTT. This sequence encodes CASSPRGGDNQPQHF.

V is TRBV5-6 and J is TRBJ2-7; 8 nucleotides match TRBD2. The CDR3 is made up of 14 amino acids. Germline V lookup: CDR1 SGHDT, CDR2 YYEEEE. V shed 4 bases, J shed 3 bases, and the junction held 6 bases outside the gene matches. The CDR3 DNA sequence: TGTGCCAGCAGCCTGGGACTAGGGCACTACGAGCAGTACTTC. As protein: CASSLGLGHYEQYF.

The genes are TRBV11-2 and TRBJ2-7; TRBD2 matches at 7 bases. V trimming: 2 bases; J trimming: 3 bases; junction bases outside the gene matches: 10. Germline V lookup: CDR1 SGHAT, CDR2 FQNNGV. The CDR3 is made up of 16 amino acids. Here the CDR3 reads CASSLTLAESLYEQYF. The CDR3 bases are TGTGCCAGCAGCTTAACCCTAGCGGAGTCCCTCTACGAGCAGTACTTC.

The chain recombines TRBV11-2 with TRBJ2-7, with TRBD1 matching 9 bases. The CDR3 length is 14 residues. From germline, CDR1 is SGHAT and CDR2 FQNNGV. V trimming: 3 bases; J trimming: 3 bases; junction bases outside the gene matches: 3. CDR3 sequence reads: CASSFGQGLYEQYF. The CDR3 region has the DNA TGTGCCAGCAGCTTTGGACAGGGGCTCTACGAGCAGTACTTC.